This T cell receptor beta chain was recorded in a study of blood T cell repertoires in COVID-19. Study in general: Collection of acute and convalescent COVID-19 samples took place in the United States, Italy and Spain.

This clone has only one observation. Authors' methods: Amplifying reference gene primers gave estimates of nucleated cell counts. Data came from immunoSEQ multiplex PCR; TCRdb stores just in-frame clones and leaves some out. V and J calls plus clone size are reproduced from that table; the DNA served to infer D and trimming. The table records hundreds of thousands of clones, 75% to 90% of them present only once. The germline V gene has CDR1 SGHRS and CDR2 YFSETQ. The length of the CDR3 is 15 residues. V lost 4 bases and J lost 1; bases outside the gene matches: 7. The specimen was peripheral blood. This clonotype was sampled from a woman between 65 and 79 years old with active or convalescent COVID-19. V gene TRBV5-1 combines with J gene TRBJ1-1, with 7 bases aligning to TRBD1. As DNA, the CDR3 is TGCGCCAGCAGCCTAAACAGGGGCTGGAACACTGAAGCTTTCTTT. Protein sequence: CASSLNRGWNTEAFF.